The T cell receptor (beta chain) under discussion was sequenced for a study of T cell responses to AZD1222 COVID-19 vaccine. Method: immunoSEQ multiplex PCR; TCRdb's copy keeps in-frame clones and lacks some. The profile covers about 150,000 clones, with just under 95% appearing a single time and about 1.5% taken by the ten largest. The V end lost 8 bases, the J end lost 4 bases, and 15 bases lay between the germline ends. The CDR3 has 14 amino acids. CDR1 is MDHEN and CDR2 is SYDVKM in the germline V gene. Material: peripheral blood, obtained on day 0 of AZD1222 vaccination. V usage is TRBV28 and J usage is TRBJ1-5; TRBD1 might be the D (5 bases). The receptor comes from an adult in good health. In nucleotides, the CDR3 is TGTGCCAGCCGCAAGGGGCAGGTTAATCAGCCCCAGCATTTT. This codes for CASRKGQVNQPQHF.